The 19 T cell receptor beta chains reported below all come from one sample, sequenced in a study of shared clonotypes between healthy human individuals. Some clones are missing from TCRdb's copy, which holds only in-frame ones; the method was immunoSEQ multiplex PCR. The sample contains 650,000 to 700,000 clones, 80% to 95% of which appear only once. Sequences were obtained from memory CD8+ T cells from PBMCs. Indicated subset: CD45RO+ cells pooled with CCR7-negative TemRA cells. These receptors came from a man aged 18 to 35 in good health. Some clones in this sample may be carry-over from other donors' samples.

V gene TRBV10-2 combines with J gene TRBJ1-2; tentative D call: TRBD1 (5 bases). The CDR3 runs to 15 residues. V was pared by 2 bases and J by 3 bases, with 13 bases between. CDR1 is WSHSY, CDR2 SAAADI, per germline. The CDR3 region has the DNA TGCGCCAGCAGTGAGGGGGGATCACCCTACTATGGCTACACCTTC. Encoded protein: CASSEGGSPYYGYTF.

Concerning this clone itself: The sample has other DNA sequences that encode this CDR3 too. The CDR3 reads CASRGTGTYEQYF. The CDR3 nucleotides read TGTGCCAGCAGGGGGACAGGGACCTACGAGCAGTACTTC. The chain employs TRBV6-1 and TRBJ2-7; 9 bases match TRBD1. The CDR3 loop spans 13 amino acids. CDR1 and CDR2 from the germline V gene are MNHNS and SASEGT. The trim removed 6 bases at V and 2 bases at J, leaving 2 bases unmatched.

V gene TRBV27 combines with J gene TRBJ2-6; 11 nucleotides match TRBD2. V lost 4 bases, J lost 0 bases, and 14 bases stayed unmatched. The CDR3 contains 21 residues. Germline loops: CDR1 MNHEY, CDR2 SMNVEV (reference sequence). This CDR3 reads CASSSTDLTSGISSGANVLTF. The CDR3 nucleotides read TGTGCCAGCAGTTCGACAGACTTGACTAGCGGGATTTCCTCTGGGGCCAACGTCCTGACTTTC.

The table lists this clone with a few counts. This same CDR3 is encoded by further DNA sequences in the sample. This sequence joins TRBV7-9 and TRBJ1-1; no firm D call. Per the germline V gene, CDR1 is SEHNR and CDR2 is FQNEAQ (reference sequence). V was cut by 1 base and J by 7 bases, with 7 bases left in between. CDR3 length equals 12 residues. The DNA for the CDR3 is TGTGCCAGCAGCTTAGGGACCATTGAAGCTTTCTTT. The encoded protein is CASSLGTIEAFF.

CDR3 in DNA: TGTGCCAGCAGCTTGTTGGCTAGCGGCACAGATACGCAGTATTTT. It encodes CASSLLASGTDTQYF. The chain has TRBV7-6 and TRBJ2-3; D might be TRBD2 (6 bases). V lost 3 bases and J lost 1, with 11 bases in between. CDR1 SGHVS and CDR2 FNYEAQ come from the germline V gene. The CDR3 spans 15 residues.

The gene calls are TRBV11-2 and TRBJ2-7; 8 positions agree with TRBD2. The V and J ends lost 3 bases and 2 bases, in that order; junction bases with no gene match: 3. Looked up from germline, CDR1 is SGHAT and CDR2 is FQNNGV. The CDR3 has 14 amino acids. The CDR3, as DNA: TGTGCCAGCAGCTTCAGCGGGGGAGCCTACGAGCAGTACTTC. This sequence encodes CASSFSGGAYEQYF.

The chain joins TRBV7-2 to TRBJ2-1; a possible D gene is TRBD2 (6 bases). The V end was cut by 1 base, the J end by 0 bases, with 13 bases between. The CDR3 length is 17 residues. Germline CDR1 and CDR2: SGHTA and FQGNSA. In DNA form, the CDR3 reads TGTGCCAGCAGCTTAGATGTAGCGGTAAGCTCCTACAATGAGCAGTTCTTC. Encoded protein: CASSLDVAVSSYNEQFF.

This chain connects TRBV29-1 to TRBJ2-1; D is perhaps TRBD2 (5 bases). The germline CDR1 and CDR2 sequences are SQVTM and ANQGSEA. The length of the CDR3 is 11 residues. Trimming cost V 7 bases and J 10 bases, with 14 bases left between them. DNA of the CDR3: TGCAGCGCCGGCGTCGGGGAGGAGCAGTTCTTC. It encodes CSAGVGEEQFF.

The rearrangement links TRBV6-1 to TRBJ2-7; a weak D match, TRBD1 (5 bases). The V end lost 5 bases, the J end lost 3 bases, and 17 bases lay between the germline ends. The CDR3 extends over 15 amino acids. Germline CDR1 is MNHNS and CDR2 is SASEGT. The CDR3 is CASSNTKGLHYEQYF. CDR3 coding DNA: TGTGCCAGCAGTAATACCAAGGGGTTACACTACGAGCAGTACTTC.

About this clone itself: The same CDR3 also results from other DNA sequences found in this sample. The rearrangement links TRBV9 to TRBJ2-7; the match to TRBD1 covers 7 bases. The germline CDR1 and CDR2 sequences are SGDLS and YYNGEE. The CDR3 length is 14 residues. With V trimmed by 0 bases and J by 2 bases, 2 bases remained unmatched. This CDR3 reads CASSVGQGAYEQYF. The CDR3 DNA reads TGTGCCAGCAGCGTAGGACAGGGTGCCTACGAGCAGTACTTC.

This sequence joins TRBV29-1 and TRBJ2-1; 9 nucleotides match TRBD1. Per the germline V gene, CDR1 is SQVTM and CDR2 is ANQGSEA. V lost 2 bases to trimming and J lost 6 bases; unmatched junction nucleotides: 8. This CDR3 has 15 amino acids. The chain's CDR3 is CSVELRTGALNEQFF. The CDR3 nucleotides are TGCAGCGTTGAATTAAGGACAGGGGCGCTCAATGAGCAGTTCTTC.

This clone was picked up a small number of times. Other DNA variants within this sample encode the same CDR3. This chain uses TRBV28 with TRBJ1-1; TRBD1 aligns across 9 bases. The length of the CDR3 is 14 residues. V dropped 2 bases and J dropped 6; count of bases not matched to a gene: 4. The germline V gene has CDR1 MDHEN and CDR2 SYDVKM. The CDR3 nucleotides are TGTGCCAGCAGTTTAAACAGGGGGCCGGCTGAAGCTTTCTTT. As protein: CASSLNRGPAEAFF.

This clone was detected only once. The CDR3 sequence: CAISVTETGNHNEQFF. The CDR3 DNA reads TGTGCCATCAGTGTTACAGAGACAGGGAACCACAATGAGCAGTTCTTC. This chain joins TRBV10-3 and TRBJ2-1; TRBD1 aligns across 7 bases. CDR1 ENHRY and CDR2 SYGVKD come from the germline V gene. CDR3 length: 16 amino acids. V was clipped by 4 bases and J by 5 bases; unmatched bases: 11.

This clone was seen a single time. This chain uses TRBV7-7 with TRBJ1-1, with D maybe TRBD1 (5 bases). Trimming took 5 bases from V and 4 from J, leaving 11 bases between them. Per germline, CDR1 SSHAT and CDR2 FNYEAQ (reference sequence). CDR3 length: 13 residues. In nucleotides, the CDR3 is TGTGCCAGCAGCGTCGGGAGGGGCACTGAAGCTTTCTTT. This translates into CASSVGRGTEAFF.

Notes on this clone: Other nucleotide sequences from this sample produce the same CDR3. V and J are TRBV7-9 and TRBJ1-2; no clear D gene. The CDR3 runs to 13 residues. CDR1 and CDR2 (germline): SEHNR, FQNEAQ (reference sequence). V lost 1 base to trimming and J lost 0 bases, with 3 bases between them. The CDR3 loop is CASSLGTNYGYTF. In nucleotides, the CDR3 is TGTGCCAGCAGCTTAGGTACTAACTATGGCTACACCTTC.

J is TRBJ2-5 and V is TRBV5-5; 7 bases are a match to TRBD2. The length of the CDR3 is 15 residues. Germline CDR1 SGHKS, CDR2 YYEKEE (reference sequence). The J segment lost 4 bases and the V segment lost 0 bases, leaving 6 bases of the junction unmatched. This CDR3 reads CASSLAGGLRETQYF. CDR3 nucleotide sequence: TGTGCCAGCAGCTTGGCCGGGGGGTTGAGAGAGACCCAGTACTTC.

The gene calls are TRBV6-5 and TRBJ2-1; 7 bases match TRBD1. This CDR3 has 15 amino acids. From germline, CDR1 is MNHEY and CDR2 SVGAGI. The V gene end was trimmed by 6 bases and the J gene end by 4 bases; junction bases not matched to a gene: 9. CDR3 region: CASSPDRALYNEQFF. The CDR3 DNA reads TGTGCCAGCAGCCCAGACAGGGCGCTTTACAATGAGCAGTTCTTC.

The J gene is TRBJ1-2, the V gene TRBV5-6; tentative D call: TRBD1 (5 bases). Per the germline V gene, CDR1 is SGHDT and CDR2 is YYEEEE. The CDR3 contains 15 residues. The V and J ends lost 5 bases and 1 base respectively, with 15 bases between them. In DNA, the CDR3 is TGTGCCAGCAGTCTCAGACAGAGAGTTAACTATGGCTACACCTTC. Its translation: CASSLRQRVNYGYTF.

The chain joins TRBV9 to TRBJ2-5; 10 bases map to TRBD1. This CDR3 is built from 14 residues. Germline V lookup: CDR1 SGDLS, CDR2 YYNGEE. Trimming cost V 4 bases and J 4 bases; bases outside gene matches: 4. The CDR3 loop is CASSPDRGRETQYF. The CDR3, as DNA: TGTGCCAGCAGCCCAGACAGGGGGCGAGAGACCCAGTACTTC.